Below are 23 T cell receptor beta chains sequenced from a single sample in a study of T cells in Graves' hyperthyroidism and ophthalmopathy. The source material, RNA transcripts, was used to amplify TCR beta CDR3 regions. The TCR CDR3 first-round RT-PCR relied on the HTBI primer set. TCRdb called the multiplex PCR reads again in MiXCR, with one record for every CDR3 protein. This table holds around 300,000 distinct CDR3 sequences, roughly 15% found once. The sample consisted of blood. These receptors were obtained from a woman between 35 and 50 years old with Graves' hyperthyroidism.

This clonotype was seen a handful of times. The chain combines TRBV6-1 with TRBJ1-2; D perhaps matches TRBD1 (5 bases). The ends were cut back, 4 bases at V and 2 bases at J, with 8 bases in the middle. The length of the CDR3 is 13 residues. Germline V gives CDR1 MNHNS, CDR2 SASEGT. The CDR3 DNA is TGTGCCAGCAGTGCACAGGAGAACTATGGCTACACCTTC. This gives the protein CASSAQENYGYTF.

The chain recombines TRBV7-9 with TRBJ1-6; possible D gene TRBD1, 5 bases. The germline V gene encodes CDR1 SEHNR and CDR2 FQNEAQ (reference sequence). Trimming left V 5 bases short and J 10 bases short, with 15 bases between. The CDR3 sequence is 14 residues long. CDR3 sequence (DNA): TGTGCCAGCAGCAACCGGGGCCCAGGGTCACCCCTCCACTTT. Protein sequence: CASSNRGPGSPLHF.

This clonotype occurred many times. The CDR3 spells CASRRDKPNTEAFF. CDR3 in DNA: TGTGCCAGCAGACGGGACAAGCCGAACACTGAAGCTTTCTTT. The chain carries TRBV2 and TRBJ1-1; tentatively, D is TRBD1 (6 bases). The germline V and J ends were trimmed by 6 bases and 1 base, with 12 bases remaining between them. Looked up from germline, CDR1 is SNHLY and CDR2 is FYNNEI. The CDR3 extends over 14 amino acids.

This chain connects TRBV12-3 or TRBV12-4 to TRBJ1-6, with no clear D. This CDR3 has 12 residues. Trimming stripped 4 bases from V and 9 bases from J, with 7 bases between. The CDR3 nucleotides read TGTGCCAGCAGTTCCCTGGCTTCACCCCTCCACTTT. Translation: CASSSLASPLHF.

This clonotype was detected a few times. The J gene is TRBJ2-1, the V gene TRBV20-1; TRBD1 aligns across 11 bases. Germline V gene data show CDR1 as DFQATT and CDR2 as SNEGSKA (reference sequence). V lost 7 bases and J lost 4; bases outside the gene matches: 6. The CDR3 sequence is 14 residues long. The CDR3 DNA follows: TGCAGTGTACGGACAGGGGGCGCTTACAATGAGCAGTTCTTC. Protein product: CSVRTGGAYNEQFF.

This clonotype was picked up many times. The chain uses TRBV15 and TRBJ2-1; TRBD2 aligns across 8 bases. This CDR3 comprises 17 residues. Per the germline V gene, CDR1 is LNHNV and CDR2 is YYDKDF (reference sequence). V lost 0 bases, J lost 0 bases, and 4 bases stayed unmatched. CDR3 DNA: TGTGCCACCAGCAGAGAAATGGCGGGAGGCTCCTACAATGAGCAGTTCTTC. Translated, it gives CATSREMAGGSYNEQFF. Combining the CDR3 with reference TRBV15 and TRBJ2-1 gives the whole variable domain DAMVIQNPRYQVTQFGKPVTLSCSQTLNHNVMYWYQQKSSQAPKLLFHYYDKDFNNEADTPDNFQSRRPNTSFCFLDIRSPGLGDTAMYLCATSREMAGGSYNEQFFGPGTRLTVL.

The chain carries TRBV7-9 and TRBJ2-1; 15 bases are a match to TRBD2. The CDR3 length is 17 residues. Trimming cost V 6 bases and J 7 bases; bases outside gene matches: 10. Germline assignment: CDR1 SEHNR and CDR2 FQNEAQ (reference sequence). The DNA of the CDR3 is TGTGCCAGCAGTCGGACTAGCGGGAGGGCCGCGGGAAATGAGCAGTTCTTC. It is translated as CASSRTSGRAAGNEQFF.

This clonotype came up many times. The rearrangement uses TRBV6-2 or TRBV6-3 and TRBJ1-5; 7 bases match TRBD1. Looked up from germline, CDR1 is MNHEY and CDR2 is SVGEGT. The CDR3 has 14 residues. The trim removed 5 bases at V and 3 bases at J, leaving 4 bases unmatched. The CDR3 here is CASSADRDNQPQHF. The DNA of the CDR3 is TGTGCCAGCAGTGCTGACAGGGACAATCAGCCCCAGCATTTT.

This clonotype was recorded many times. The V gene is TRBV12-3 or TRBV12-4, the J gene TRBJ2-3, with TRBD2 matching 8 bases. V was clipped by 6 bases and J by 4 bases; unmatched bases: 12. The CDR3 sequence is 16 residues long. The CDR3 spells CASRPAPGLAPDTQYF. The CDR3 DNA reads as TGTGCCAGCAGACCTGCCCCTGGACTAGCTCCAGATACGCAGTATTTT.

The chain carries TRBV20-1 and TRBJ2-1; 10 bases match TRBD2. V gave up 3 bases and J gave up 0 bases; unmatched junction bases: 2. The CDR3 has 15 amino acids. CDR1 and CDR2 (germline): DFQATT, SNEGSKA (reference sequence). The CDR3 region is CSARGLANSYNEQFF. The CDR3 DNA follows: TGCAGTGCTAGGGGACTAGCGAACTCCTACAATGAGCAGTTCTTC.

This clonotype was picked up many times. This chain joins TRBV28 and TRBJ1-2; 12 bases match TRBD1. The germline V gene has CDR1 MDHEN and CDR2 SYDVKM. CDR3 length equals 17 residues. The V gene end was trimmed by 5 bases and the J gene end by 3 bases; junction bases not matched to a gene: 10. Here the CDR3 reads CASSTTGTGGIDYGYTF. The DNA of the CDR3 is TGTGCCAGCAGTACAACCGGGACAGGGGGCATCGACTATGGCTACACCTTC.

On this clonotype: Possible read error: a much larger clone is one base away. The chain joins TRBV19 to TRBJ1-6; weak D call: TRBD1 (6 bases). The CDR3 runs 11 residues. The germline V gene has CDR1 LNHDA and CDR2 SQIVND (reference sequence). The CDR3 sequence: CVREGGSPLHF. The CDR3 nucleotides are TGTGTCAGAGAGGGGGGGTCACCCCTCCACTTT.

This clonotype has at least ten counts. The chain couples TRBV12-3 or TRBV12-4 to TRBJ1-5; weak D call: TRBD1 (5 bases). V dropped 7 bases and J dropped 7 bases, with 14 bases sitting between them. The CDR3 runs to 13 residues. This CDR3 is CASTWGVVQPQHF. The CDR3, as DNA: TGTGCCAGCACCTGGGGGGTGGTCCAGCCCCAGCATTTT.

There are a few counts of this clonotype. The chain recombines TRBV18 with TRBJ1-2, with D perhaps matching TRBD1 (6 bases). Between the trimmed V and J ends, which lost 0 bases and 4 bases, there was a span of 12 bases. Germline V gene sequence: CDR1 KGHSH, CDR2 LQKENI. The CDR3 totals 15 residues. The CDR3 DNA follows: TGTGCCAGCTCACCACCCGGGACAATGGGCTATGGCTACACCTTC. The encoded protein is CASSPPGTMGYGYTF.

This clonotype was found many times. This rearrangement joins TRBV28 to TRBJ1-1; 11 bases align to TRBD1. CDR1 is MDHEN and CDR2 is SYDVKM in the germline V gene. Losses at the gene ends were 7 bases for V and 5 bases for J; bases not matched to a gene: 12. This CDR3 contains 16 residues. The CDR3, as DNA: TGTGCCAGCACCTCTGGGGACAGGGGGTTTAGAACTGAAGCTTTCTTT. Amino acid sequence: CASTSGDRGFRTEAFF.

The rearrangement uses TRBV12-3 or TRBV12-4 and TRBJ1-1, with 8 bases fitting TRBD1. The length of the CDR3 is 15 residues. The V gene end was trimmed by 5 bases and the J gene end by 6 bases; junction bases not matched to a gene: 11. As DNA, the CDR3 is TGTGCCAGCAGTCTAACAGGGGGAGGGCTCTCTGAAGCTTTCTTT. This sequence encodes CASSLTGGGLSEAFF.

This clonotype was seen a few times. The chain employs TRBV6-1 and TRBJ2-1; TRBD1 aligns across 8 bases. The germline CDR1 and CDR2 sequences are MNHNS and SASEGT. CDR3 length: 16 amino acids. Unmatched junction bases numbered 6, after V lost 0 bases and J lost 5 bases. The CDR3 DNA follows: TGTGCCAGCAGTGAAGCAGCCAGGGGGCCTAACAATGAGCAGTTCTTC. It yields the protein CASSEAARGPNNEQFF.

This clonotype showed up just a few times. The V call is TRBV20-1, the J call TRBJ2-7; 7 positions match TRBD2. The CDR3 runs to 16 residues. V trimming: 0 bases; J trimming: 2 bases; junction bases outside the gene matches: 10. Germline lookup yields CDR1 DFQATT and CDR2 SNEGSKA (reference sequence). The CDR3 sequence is CSARDRSSGTAYEQYF. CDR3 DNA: TGCAGTGCTAGAGATAGGTCTAGCGGCACCGCCTACGAGCAGTACTTC.

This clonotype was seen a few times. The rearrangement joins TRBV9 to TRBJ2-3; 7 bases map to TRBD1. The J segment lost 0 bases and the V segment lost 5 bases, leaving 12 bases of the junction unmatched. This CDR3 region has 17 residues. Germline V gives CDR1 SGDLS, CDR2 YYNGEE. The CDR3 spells CASSDPRQGESTDTQYF. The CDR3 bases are TGTGCCAGCAGTGATCCCCGACAGGGTGAGAGCACAGATACGCAGTATTTT.

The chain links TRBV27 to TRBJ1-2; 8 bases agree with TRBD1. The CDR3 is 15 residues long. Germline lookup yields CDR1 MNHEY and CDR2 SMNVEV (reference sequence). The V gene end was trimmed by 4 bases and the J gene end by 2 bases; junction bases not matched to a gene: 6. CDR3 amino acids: CASSSWTGRNYGYTF. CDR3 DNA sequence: TGTGCCAGCAGTTCCTGGACAGGGAGGAACTATGGCTACACCTTC.

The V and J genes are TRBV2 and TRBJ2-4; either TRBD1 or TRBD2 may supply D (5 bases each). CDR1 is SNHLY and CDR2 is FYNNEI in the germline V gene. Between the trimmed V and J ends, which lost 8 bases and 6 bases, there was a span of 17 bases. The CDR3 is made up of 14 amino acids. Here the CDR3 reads CASGTGTAGNIQYF. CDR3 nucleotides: TGTGCCAGCGGAACCGGGACGGCGGGAAACATTCAGTACTTC.

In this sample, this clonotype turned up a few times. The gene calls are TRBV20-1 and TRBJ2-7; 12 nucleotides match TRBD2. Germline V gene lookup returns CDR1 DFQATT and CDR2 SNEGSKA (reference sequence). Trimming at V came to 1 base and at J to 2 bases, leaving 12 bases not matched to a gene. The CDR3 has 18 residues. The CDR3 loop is CSARVPLGLAGKPYEQYF. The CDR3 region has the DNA TGCAGTGCTAGAGTGCCCCTCGGACTAGCGGGAAAACCCTACGAGCAGTACTTC.

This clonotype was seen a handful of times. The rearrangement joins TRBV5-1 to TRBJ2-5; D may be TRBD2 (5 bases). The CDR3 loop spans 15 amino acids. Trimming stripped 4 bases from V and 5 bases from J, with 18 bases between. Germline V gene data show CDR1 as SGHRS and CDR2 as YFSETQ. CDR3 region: CASSPATFTGETQYF. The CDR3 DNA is TGCGCCAGCAGCCCAGCCACCTTCACGGGGGAGACCCAGTACTTC.